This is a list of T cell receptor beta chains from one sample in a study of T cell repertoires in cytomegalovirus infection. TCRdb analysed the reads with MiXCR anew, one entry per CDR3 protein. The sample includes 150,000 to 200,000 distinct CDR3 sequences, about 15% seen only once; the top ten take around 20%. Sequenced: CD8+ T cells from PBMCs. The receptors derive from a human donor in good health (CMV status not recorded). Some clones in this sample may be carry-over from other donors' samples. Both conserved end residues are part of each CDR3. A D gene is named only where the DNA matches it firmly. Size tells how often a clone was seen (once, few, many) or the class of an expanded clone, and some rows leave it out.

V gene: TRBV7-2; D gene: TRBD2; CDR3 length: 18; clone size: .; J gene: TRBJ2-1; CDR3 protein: CASSISGGGAGGANEQFF; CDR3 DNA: TGTGCCAGCAGCATCTCAGGGGGCGGAGCGGGAGGGGCCAATGAGCAGTTCTTC
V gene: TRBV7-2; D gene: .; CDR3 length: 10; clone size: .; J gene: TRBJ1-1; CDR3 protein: CASGGTEAFF; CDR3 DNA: TGCGCCTCCGGGGGCACTGAAGCTTTCTTT
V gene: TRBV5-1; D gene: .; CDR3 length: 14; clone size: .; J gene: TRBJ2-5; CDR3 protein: CASSLYGARETQYF; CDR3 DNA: TGCGCCAGCAGCTTGTATGGGGCCCGGGAGACCCAGTACTTC
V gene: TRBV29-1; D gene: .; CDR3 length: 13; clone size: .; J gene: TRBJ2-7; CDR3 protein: CSVEGASPYEQYF; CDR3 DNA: TGCAGCGTTGAAGGGGCCAGCCCCTACGAGCAGTACTTC
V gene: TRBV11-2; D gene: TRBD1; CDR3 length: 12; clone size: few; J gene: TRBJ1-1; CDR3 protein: CASSPPGGEAFF; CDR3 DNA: TGTGCCAGCAGCCCCCCAGGGGGTGAAGCTTTCTTT
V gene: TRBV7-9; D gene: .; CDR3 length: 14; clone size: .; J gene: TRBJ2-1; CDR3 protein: CASSLVSSYNEQFF; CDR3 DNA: TGTGCCAGCAGCCTCGTAAGCTCCTACAATGAGCAGTTCTTC
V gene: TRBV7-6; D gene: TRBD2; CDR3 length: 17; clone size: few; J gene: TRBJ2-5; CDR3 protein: CASSLPGTSGEQETQYF; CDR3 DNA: TGTGCCAGCAGCTTACCTGGGACTAGCGGGGAACAAGAGACCCAGTACTTC
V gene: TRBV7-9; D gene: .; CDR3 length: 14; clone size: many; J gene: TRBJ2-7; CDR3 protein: CASSSWLHSYEQYF; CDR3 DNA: TGTGCCAGCAGCTCGTGGCTCCACTCCTACGAGCAGTACTTC
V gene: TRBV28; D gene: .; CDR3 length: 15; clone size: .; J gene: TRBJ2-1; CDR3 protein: CASSLGAGTHNEQFF; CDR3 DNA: TGTGCCAGCAGTTTAGGGGCAGGAACACACAATGAGCAGTTCTTC
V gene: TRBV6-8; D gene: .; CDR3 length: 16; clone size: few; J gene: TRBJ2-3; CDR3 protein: CASSAREGSSTDTQYF; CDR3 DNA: TGTGCCAGCAGTGCCCGAGAGGGGTCTAGCACAGATACGCAGTATTTT
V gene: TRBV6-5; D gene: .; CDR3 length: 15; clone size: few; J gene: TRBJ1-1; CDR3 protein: CASSYSPGHPTEAFF; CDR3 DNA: TGTGCCAGCAGTTACTCACCGGGACACCCCACTGAAGCTTTCTTT
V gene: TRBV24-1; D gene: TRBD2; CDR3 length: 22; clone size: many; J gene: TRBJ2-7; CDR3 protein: CATSDLLWEREKAPWECYEQYF; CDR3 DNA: TGTGCCACCAGTGATTTGCTTTGGGAGCGGGAGAAAGCGCCCTGGGAATGCTACGAGCAGTACTTC
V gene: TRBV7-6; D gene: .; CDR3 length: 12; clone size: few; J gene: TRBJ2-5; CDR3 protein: CASTGGEETQYF; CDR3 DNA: TGTGCCAGCACCGGAGGGGAAGAGACCCAGTACTTC
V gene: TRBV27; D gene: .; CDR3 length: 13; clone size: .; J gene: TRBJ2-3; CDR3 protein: CASSFRLTDTQYF; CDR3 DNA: TGTGCCAGCAGTTTCAGGTTGACAGATACGCAGTATTTT
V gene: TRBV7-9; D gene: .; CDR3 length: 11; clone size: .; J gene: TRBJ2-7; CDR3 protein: CASTRSYEQYF; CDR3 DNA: TGTGCCAGCACGCGGAGCTACGAGCAGTACTTC
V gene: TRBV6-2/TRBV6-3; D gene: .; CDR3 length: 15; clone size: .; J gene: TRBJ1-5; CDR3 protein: CASLSVGASNQPQHF; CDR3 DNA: TGTGCCAGCCTGAGCGTAGGGGCTTCCAATCAGCCCCAGCATTTT
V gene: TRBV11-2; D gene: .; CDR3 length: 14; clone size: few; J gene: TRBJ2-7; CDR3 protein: CASRPGPSSYEQYF; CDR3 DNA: TGTGCCAGCAGGCCAGGTCCCAGCTCCTACGAGCAGTACTTC
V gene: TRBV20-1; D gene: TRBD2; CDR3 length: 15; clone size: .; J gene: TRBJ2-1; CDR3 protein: CSARDGGLEYNEQFF; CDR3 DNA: TGCAGTGCTAGAGATGGGGGACTAGAATACAATGAGCAGTTCTTC
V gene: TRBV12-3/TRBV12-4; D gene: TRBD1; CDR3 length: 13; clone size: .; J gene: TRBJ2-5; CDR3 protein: CASSRQGRETQYF; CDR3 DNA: TGTGCCAGCAGTCGACAGGGAAGAGAGACCCAGTACTTC
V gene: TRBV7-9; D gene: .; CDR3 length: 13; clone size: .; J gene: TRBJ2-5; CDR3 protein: CASSLTAQETQYF; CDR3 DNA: TGTGCCAGCAGCTTGACAGCTCAAGAGACCCAGTACTTC
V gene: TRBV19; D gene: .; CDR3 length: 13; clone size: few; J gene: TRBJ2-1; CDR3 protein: CASSIQGTNEQFF; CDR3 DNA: TGTGCCAGTAGTATTCAGGGAACGAATGAGCAGTTCTTC
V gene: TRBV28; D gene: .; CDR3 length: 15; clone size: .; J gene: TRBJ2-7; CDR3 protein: CASSLTRDSSYEQYF; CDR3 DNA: TGTGCCAGCAGCCTCACCCGGGACTCCTCCTACGAGCAGTACTTC
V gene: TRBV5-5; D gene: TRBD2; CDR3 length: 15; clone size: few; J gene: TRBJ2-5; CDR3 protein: CASSLGTSAQETQYF; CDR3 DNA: TGTGCCAGCAGCTTGGGGACTAGCGCACAAGAGACCCAGTACTTC
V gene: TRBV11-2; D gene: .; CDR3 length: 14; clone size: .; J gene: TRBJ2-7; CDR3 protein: CASSSSPSSYEQYF; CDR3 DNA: TGTGCCAGCAGCTCCTCACCTTCGAGCTACGAGCAGTACTTC
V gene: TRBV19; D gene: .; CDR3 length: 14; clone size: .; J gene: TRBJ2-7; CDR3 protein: CASSFDLGTYEQYF; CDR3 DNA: TGTGCCAGTAGTTTCGATCTGGGAACCTACGAGCAGTACTTC
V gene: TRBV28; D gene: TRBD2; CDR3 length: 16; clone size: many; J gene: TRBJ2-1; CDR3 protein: CASSLSGREVVNEQFF; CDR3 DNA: TGTGCCAGCAGTTTATCCGGGCGGGAGGTGGTCAATGAGCAGTTCTTC
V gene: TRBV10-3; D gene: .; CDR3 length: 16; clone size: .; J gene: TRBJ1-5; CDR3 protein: CAISEELALLSQPQHF; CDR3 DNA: TGTGCCATCAGTGAGGAACTGGCATTACTATCCCAGCCCCAGCATTTT
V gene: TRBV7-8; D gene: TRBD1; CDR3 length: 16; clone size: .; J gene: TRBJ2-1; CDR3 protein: CASSYEDRGFHNEQFF; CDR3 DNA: TGTGCCAGCAGCTATGAGGACAGGGGGTTTCACAATGAGCAGTTCTTC
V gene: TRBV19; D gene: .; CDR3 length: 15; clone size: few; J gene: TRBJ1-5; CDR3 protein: CASSLRVPREQPQHF; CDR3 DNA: TGTGCCAGTAGTCTCCGGGTCCCAAGGGAACAGCCCCAGCATTTT
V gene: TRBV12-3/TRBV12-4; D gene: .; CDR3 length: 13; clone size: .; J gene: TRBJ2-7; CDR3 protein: CASSWTARYEQYF; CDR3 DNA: TGTGCCAGCAGTTGGACAGCAAGATACGAGCAGTACTTC
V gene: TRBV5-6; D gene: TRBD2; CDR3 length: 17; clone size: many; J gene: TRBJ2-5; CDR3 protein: CASSATARGGLMETQYF; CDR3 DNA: TGTGCCAGCAGCGCTACTGCGCGGGGGGGCTTAATGGAGACCCAGTACTTC
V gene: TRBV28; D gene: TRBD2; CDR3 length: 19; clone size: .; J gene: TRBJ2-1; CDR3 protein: CASSLRLAEPGDSYNEQFF; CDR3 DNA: TGTGCCAGCAGTTTAAGACTAGCGGAACCGGGGGATTCCTACAATGAGCAGTTCTTC
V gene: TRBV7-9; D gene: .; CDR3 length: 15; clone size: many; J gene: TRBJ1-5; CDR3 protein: CASSLEGSINQPQHF; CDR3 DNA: TGTGCCAGCAGCCTGGAGGGCAGCATCAATCAGCCCCAGCATTTT
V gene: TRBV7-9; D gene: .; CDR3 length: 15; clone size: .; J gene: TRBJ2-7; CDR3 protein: CASSLNDEAPYEQYF; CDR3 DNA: TGTGCCAGCAGCTTAAATGATGAAGCCCCCTACGAGCAGTACTTC
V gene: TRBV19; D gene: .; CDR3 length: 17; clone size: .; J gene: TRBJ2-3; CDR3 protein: CASSTLPGTPVQDTQYF; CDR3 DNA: TGTGCCAGTAGTACCCTCCCCGGGACACCAGTCCAAGATACGCAGTATTTT
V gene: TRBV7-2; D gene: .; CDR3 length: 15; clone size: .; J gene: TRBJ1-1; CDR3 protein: CASSLNGAGDTEAFF; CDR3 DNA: TGTGCCAGCAGCTTAAATGGGGCCGGGGACACTGAAGCTTTCTTT
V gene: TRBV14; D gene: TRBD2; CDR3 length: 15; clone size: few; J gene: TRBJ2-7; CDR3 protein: CASSQGGRANYEQYF; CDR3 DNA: TGTGCCAGCAGCCAAGGCGGGAGGGCCAATTACGAGCAGTACTTC
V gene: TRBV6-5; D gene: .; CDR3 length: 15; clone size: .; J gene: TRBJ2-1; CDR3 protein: CASSYSGGEGNEQFF; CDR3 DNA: TGTGCCAGCAGTTACTCAGGGGGAGAAGGCAATGAGCAGTTCTTC
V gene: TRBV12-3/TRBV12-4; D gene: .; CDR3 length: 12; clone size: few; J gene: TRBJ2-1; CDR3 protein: CASRPGRYEQFF; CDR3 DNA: TGTGCCAGCAGACCCGGGCGCTATGAGCAGTTCTTC
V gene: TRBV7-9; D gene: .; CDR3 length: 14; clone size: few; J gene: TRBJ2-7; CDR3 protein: CASSSPIRGGEQYF; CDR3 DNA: TGTGCCAGCAGTTCACCGATCAGGGGCGGCGAGCAGTACTTC
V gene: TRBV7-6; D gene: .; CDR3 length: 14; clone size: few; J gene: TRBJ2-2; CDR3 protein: CASSLLGEAGELFF; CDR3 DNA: TGTGCCAGCAGCTTACTGGGAGAAGCCGGGGAGCTGTTTTTT
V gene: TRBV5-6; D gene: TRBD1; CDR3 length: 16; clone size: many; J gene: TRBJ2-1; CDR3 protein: CASSQSTGPYPNEQFF; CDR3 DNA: TGTGCCAGCAGCCAATCGACAGGGCCATACCCCAATGAGCAGTTCTTC
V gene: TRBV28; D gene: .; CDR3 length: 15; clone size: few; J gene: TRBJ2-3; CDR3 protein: CASSHPRGTTDTQYF; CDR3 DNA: TGTGCCAGCAGTCATCCCCGAGGGACCACAGATACGCAGTATTTT
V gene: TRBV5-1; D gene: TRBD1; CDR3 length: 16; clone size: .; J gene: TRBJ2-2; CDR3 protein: CASSAWPDREAGELFF; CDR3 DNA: TGCGCCAGCAGCGCCTGGCCGGACAGGGAGGCCGGGGAGCTGTTTTTT
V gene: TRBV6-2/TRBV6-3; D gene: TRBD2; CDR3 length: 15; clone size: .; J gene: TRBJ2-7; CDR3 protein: CASSYSEAGTYEQYF; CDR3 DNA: TGTGCCAGCAGTTATTCGGAAGCGGGAACCTACGAGCAGTACTTC
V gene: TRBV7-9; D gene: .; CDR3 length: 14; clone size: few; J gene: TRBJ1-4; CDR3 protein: CASSLEATNEKLFF; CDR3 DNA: TGTGCCAGCAGCTTAGAGGCAACTAATGAAAAACTGTTTTTT
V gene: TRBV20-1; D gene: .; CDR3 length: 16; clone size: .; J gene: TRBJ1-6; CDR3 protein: CSARQYLSSYNSPLHF; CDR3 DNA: TGCAGTGCTAGACAGTACCTGAGCTCCTATAATTCACCCCTCCACTTT
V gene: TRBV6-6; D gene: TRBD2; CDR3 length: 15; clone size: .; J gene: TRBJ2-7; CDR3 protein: CASSWPSGSSYEQYF; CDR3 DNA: TGTGCCAGCAGTTGGCCTAGCGGGAGCTCCTACGAGCAGTACTTC
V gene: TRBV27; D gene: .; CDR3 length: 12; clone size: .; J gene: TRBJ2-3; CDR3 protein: CASSPDSDTQYF; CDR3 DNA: TGTGCCAGCAGTCCTGATTCAGATACGCAGTATTTT
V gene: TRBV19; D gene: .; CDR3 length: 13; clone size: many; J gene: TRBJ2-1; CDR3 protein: CASSTYSDNEQFF; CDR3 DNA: TGTGCCAGTAGTACCTACAGTGACAATGAGCAGTTCTTC
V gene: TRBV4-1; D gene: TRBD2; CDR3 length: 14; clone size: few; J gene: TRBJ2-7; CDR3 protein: CASSQAAGAREQYF; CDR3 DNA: TGCGCCAGCAGCCAAGCGGCGGGAGCTCGAGAGCAGTACTTC
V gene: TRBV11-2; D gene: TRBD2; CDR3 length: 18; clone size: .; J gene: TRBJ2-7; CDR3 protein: CASSLVAGKRELYDEQHF; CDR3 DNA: TGTGCCAGCAGCTTAGTGGCAGGAAAGCGGGAGCTTTACGACGAGCAGCACTTC
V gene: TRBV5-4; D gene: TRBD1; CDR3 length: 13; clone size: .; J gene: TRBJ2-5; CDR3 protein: CASNRQGEETQYF; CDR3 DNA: TGTGCCAGCAACCGACAGGGGGAAGAGACCCAGTACTTC
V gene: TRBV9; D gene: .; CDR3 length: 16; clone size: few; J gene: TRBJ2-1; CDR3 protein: CASSVEGSSSYNEQFF; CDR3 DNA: TGTGCCAGCAGCGTAGAGGGGTCCTCGAGCTACAATGAGCAGTTCTTC
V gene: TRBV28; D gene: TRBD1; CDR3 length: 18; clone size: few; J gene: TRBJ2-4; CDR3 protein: CASRTLTGDRQAKNIQYF; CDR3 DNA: TGTGCCAGCAGGACGCTAACAGGGGACCGTCAAGCCAAAAACATTCAGTACTTC
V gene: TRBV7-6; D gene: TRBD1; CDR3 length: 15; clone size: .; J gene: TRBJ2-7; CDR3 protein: CASSLRTGPMGEQYF; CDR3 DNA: TGTGCCAGCAGCTTAAGGACAGGTCCTATGGGCGAGCAGTACTTC
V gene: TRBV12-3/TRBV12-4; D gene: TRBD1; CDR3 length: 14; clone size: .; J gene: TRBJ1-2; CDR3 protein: CASSLPGQFYGYTF; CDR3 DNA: TGTGCCAGCAGTTTGCCGGGACAGTTCTATGGCTACACCTTC
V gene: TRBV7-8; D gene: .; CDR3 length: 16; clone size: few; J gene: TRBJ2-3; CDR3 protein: CASSLLETTSTDTQYF; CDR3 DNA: TGTGCCAGCAGCCTACTCGAGACAACTAGCACAGATACGCAGTATTTT
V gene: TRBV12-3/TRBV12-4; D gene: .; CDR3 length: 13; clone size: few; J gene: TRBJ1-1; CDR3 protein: CASTGVGDTEAFF; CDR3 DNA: TGTGCCAGCACAGGGGTAGGGGACACTGAAGCTTTCTTT
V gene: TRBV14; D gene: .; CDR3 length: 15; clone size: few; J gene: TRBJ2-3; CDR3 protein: CASSQGALGDHTQYF; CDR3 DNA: TGTGCCAGCAGCCAAGGCGCACTGGGGGACCATACGCAGTATTTT